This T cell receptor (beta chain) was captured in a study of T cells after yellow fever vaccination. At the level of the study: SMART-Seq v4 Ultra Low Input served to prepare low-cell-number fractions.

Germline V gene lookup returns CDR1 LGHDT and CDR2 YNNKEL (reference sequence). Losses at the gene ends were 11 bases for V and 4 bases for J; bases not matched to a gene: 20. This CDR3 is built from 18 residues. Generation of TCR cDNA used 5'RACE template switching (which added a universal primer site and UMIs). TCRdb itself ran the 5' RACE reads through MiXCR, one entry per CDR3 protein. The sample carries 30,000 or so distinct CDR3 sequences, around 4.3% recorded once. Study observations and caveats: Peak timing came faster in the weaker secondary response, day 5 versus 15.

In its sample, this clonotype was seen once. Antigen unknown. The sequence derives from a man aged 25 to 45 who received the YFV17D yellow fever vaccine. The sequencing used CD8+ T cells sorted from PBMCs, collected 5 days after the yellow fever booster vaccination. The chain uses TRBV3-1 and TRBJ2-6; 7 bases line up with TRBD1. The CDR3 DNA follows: TGTGCCTCCTGCATCCAAGGACAGGTAGAGCTCGGGGCCAACGTCCTGACTTTC. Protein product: CASCIQGQVELGANVLTF.